This T cell receptor (beta chain) was sequenced during a study of Ad26.COV2.S vaccination and SARS-CoV-2 variants. Sequencing used immunoSEQ multiplex PCR; TCRdb keeps in-frame clones, though not all of them. The table shows about 410,000 clones, with about nine tenths occurring only once. The V end was cut by 6 bases, the J end by 5 bases, with 16 bases between. The CDR3 totals 14 residues. CDR1 and CDR2 (germline): SGHAT, FQNNGV. As for treatment: 15 to 20 received Ad26.COV2.S at low or high dose, single or two shots; a few received placebo; per-sample allocation not given. The study sampled participants on day 63 after the first vaccine or placebo injection. The sample came from a Boston adult aged 18-55 years. The vaccine antigen was prefusion-stabilized Wuhan SARS-CoV-2 spike.

Specimen: peripheral blood, collected in a trial of Ad26.COV2.S vaccine versus placebo. The TCR was taken from a person aged 18-60 years who received the Ad26.COV2.S COVID-19 vaccine or a placebo. This chain joins TRBV11-2 and TRBJ2-5, with TRBD1 as a possible D gene (6 bases). CDR3 protein: CASSLTGQGETQYF. CDR3 nucleotide sequence: TGTGCCAGCAGTCTAACAGGGCAAGGGGAGACCCAGTACTTC.